A single sample gave rise to the 25 T cell receptor beta chains below, sequenced in a study of cytomegalovirus exposure and HLA in healthy donors (dated by TCRdb to 2016 to 2017). Library method: the immunoSEQ multiplex PCR assay. The multiplex PCR relied on a mix of 60 forward primers for TCR Vbeta segments and 13 reverse primers for TCR Jbeta segments. Entries here come from immuneACCESS through TCRdb and include only in-frame sequences with V and J called. Some clones fail to appear in such tables; in the studies checked, an unresolved V gene covers under half of the shortfall, and the cause of the remainder is unknown. For this sample there are tens of thousands of clones; over 55% appear just once. In total, the top ten clones hold approximately 5.8% of the sample. Sequencing was done on a sample of PBMCs. The receptors shown here come from a boy younger than 18 in good health and CMV-seropositive.

This chain joins TRBV5-4 and TRBJ1-1; no clear D. Trimming pared 2 bases from V and 4 bases from J, leaving 9 bases between. CDR1 and CDR2 (germline): SGHNT, YYREEE (reference sequence). The CDR3 length is 13 residues. The CDR3 coding sequence is TGTGCCAGCAGCTTTGACCGGGGCACTGAAGCTTTCTTT. This codes for CASSFDRGTEAFF.

For the CDR3, the DNA is TGTGCCAGCAGTTCGAGACGGGGCACCGGGGAGCTGTTTTTT. The encoded protein is CASSSRRGTGELFF. The rearrangement joins TRBV27 to TRBJ2-2; possibly TRBD2 for D (5 bases). From germline, CDR1 is MNHEY and CDR2 SMNVEV (reference sequence). V lost 4 bases and J 4 bases, leaving 10 bases between the germline ends. The CDR3 sequence is 14 residues long.

The J gene is TRBJ2-1, the V gene TRBV7-9; D is undetermined. Germline CDR1 SEHNR, CDR2 FQNEAQ (reference sequence). The germline V and J ends were trimmed by 5 bases and 0 bases, with 11 bases remaining between them. The CDR3 runs 15 residues. CDR3 sequence reads: CASSLTGSSYNEQFF. CDR3 DNA sequence: TGTGCCAGCAGCCTGACGGGTAGCTCCTACAATGAGCAGTTCTTC.

V usage is TRBV6-6 and J usage is TRBJ2-3, with D uncertain. Between the trimmed V and J ends, which lost 8 bases and 6 bases, there was a span of 6 bases. Germline values: CDR1 MNHNY, CDR2 SVGAGI (reference sequence). This CDR3 contains 10 residues. The CDR3 DNA is TGTGCCAGCGGCTCGGATACGCAGTATTTT. It specifies CASGSDTQYF.

The genes are TRBV5-4 and TRBJ1-5; D call uncertain. With 3 bases removed from V and 4 bases from J, the gap between germline ends came to 5 bases. The germline CDR1 and CDR2 sequences are SGHNT and YYREEE (reference sequence). This CDR3 has 12 residues. CDR3 DNA: TGTGCCAGCAGCTACCTAAATCAGCCCCAGCATTTT. Translated: CASSYLNQPQHF.

The chain has TRBV9 and TRBJ2-3; 10 bases align to TRBD1. Germline trimming cut 4 bases from V and 2 bases from J; bases unmatched to any gene: 13. The CDR3 is made up of 18 amino acids. Germline V gene lookup returns CDR1 SGDLS and CDR2 YYNGEE. CDR3 loop: CASSSDRGTGVPTDTQYF. CDR3 nucleotide sequence: TGTGCCAGCAGCTCCGATCGTGGGACAGGGGTTCCCACAGATACGCAGTATTTT.

This chain uses TRBV4-3 with TRBJ2-1, with D perhaps TRBD2 (5 bases). Per germline, CDR1 LGHNA and CDR2 YSLEER. The CDR3 runs 15 residues. Trimming cost V 0 bases and J 7 bases, with 13 bases left between them. CDR3: CASSQDLRVGNEQFF. For the CDR3, the DNA is TGCGCCAGCAGCCAAGATTTGCGGGTGGGGAATGAGCAGTTCTTC.

This clone turned up a few times. Germline is not matched at one junction end, which may reflect a read error. The chain uses TRBV5-1 and TRBJ1-5, with D perhaps TRBD1 (5 bases). Germline-derived CDR1 and CDR2 are SGHRS and YFSETQ. This CDR3 is built from 15 residues. The CDR3 DNA is TGCGCCAGCAGCCCGGAGGAGGGGTTCGGTCAGCCCCAGAATTTT. Amino acids: CASSPEEGFGQPQNF.

V is TRBV6-5 and J is TRBJ2-5; the match to TRBD1 covers 8 bases. Near its end, the DNA agrees better with TRBJ2-7, so the J call may be wrong. CDR1 is MNHEY and CDR2 is SVGAGI in the germline V gene. The CDR3 consists of 16 residues. The CDR3 loop is CASSYSLTGATYEQYF. For the CDR3, the DNA is TGTGCCAGCAGTTACTCCTTGACAGGGGCGACCTACGAGCAGTACTTC.

This chain connects TRBV19 to TRBJ1-2; D is ambiguous. V lost 4 bases and J lost 1, with 22 bases in between. In germline, CDR1 is LNHDA, CDR2 SQIVND (reference sequence). The CDR3 is 18 amino acids. As DNA, the CDR3 is TGTGCCAGTAGTAGAACTCGCGCGCTTACCACCCTTAACTATGGCTACACCTTC. Translating it yields CASSRTRALTTLNYGYTF.

The rearrangement joins TRBV5-1 to TRBJ2-3, with a tentative D call TRBD1 (5 bases). Germline V gene data show CDR1 as SGHRS and CDR2 as YFSETQ. The CDR3 length is 13 residues. Trimming pared 3 bases from V and 9 bases from J, leaving 14 bases between. The CDR3 region has the DNA TGCGCCAGCAGCTCTGAACTGGGGCACACGCAGTATTTT. It yields the protein CASSSELGHTQYF.

A few counts support this clone. The V call is TRBV27, the J call TRBJ1-1, with D perhaps matching TRBD1 (6 bases). V was shortened by 4 bases and J by 5 bases, with 20 bases between the two germline ends. The V gene's germline CDR1 is MNHEY and CDR2 SMNVEV (reference sequence). The CDR3 sequence is 16 residues long. Written as DNA, the CDR3 is TGTGCCAGCAGTTCCCCCCCCAAACAGGGACGAACTGAAGCTTTCTTT. This translates into CASSSPPKQGRTEAFF.

The J gene is TRBJ2-2, the V gene TRBV6-1, with no clear D. The CDR3 is 14 amino acids. The germline V gene encodes CDR1 MNHNS and CDR2 SASEGT. V lost 4 bases, J lost 6 bases, and 12 bases lay in between. CDR3 bases: TGTGCCAGCAGTGGGCAGGCCCAAGCCGGGGAGCTGTTTTTT. It translates to CASSGQAQAGELFF.

The V and J genes are TRBV25-1 and TRBJ1-4, with D possibly being TRBD1 (5 bases). The V gene lost 3 bases and the J gene lost 2 bases, with 7 bases spanning the gap. The germline gives CDR1 MGHDK, CDR2 SYGVNS. The CDR3 spans 14 residues. The CDR3 region is CASSEGGTNEKLFF. CDR3 bases: TGTGCCAGCAGTGAGGGGGGGACTAATGAAAAACTGTTTTTT.

The chain recombines TRBV4-1 with TRBJ1-4; D possibly corresponds to TRBD1 (5 bases). The CDR3 is made up of 16 amino acids. V shed 0 bases and J shed 8 bases, with 16 bases lying between them. CDR1 is MGHRA and CDR2 is YSYEKL in the germline V gene. The CDR3 is CASSQDGGVNQEKLFF. The CDR3 DNA reads TGCGCCAGCAGCCAAGATGGAGGGGTCAACCAAGAAAAACTGTTTTTT.

The CDR3 bases are TGCGCCAGCAGCTTGGTCTTCCTAGCGGGAGCCGCTAGCACAGATACGCAGTATTTT. Amino acid sequence: CASSLVFLAGAASTDTQYF. The V gene is TRBV5-1, the J gene TRBJ2-3, with 10 bases matching TRBD2. Germline CDR1 and CDR2: SGHRS and YFSETQ. This CDR3 is built from 19 residues. Losses at the gene ends were 0 bases for V and 0 bases for J; bases not matched to a gene: 10.

The V call is TRBV5-1, the J call TRBJ2-5, with 7 bases identical to TRBD2. The CDR3 runs to 14 residues. Trimming removed 1 base from V and 3 bases from J; junction bases left unmatched: 3. In germline, CDR1 is SGHRS, CDR2 YFSETQ. The CDR3 here is CASSLYAGEETQYF. The CDR3 bases are TGCGCCAGCAGCTTGTATGCGGGGGAAGAGACCCAGTACTTC.

This clone was seen a single time. The V and J genes are TRBV4-2 and TRBJ2-3; 7 bases agree with TRBD1. V dropped 3 bases and J dropped 0; count of bases not matched to a gene: 9. Germline V CDR1 and CDR2: LGHNA, YNFKEQ. This CDR3 has 17 residues. CDR3 region: CASSHGELGQSTDTQYF. The DNA for the CDR3 is TGTGCCAGCAGCCACGGGGAACTGGGACAGAGCACAGATACGCAGTATTTT.

The chain uses TRBV7-9 and TRBJ2-5; 7 bases agree with TRBD2. Germline values: CDR1 SEHNR, CDR2 FQNEAQ (reference sequence). The CDR3 has 16 amino acids. Germline trimming cut 5 bases from V and 4 bases from J; bases unmatched to any gene: 13. The CDR3 DNA reads TGTGCCAGCAGCATCCTCGGGGGGAGAACGGGAGAGACCCAGTACTTC. It is translated as CASSILGGRTGETQYF.

The chain uses TRBV4-1 and TRBJ1-1; D gene unclear. Looked up from germline, CDR1 is MGHRA and CDR2 is YSYEKL. The CDR3 has 14 amino acids. V shed 1 base and J shed 6 bases, with 12 bases lying between them. The DNA of the CDR3 is TGCGCCAGCAGCCAAGTCGCGGGGTCCCCTGAAGCTTTCTTT. This codes for CASSQVAGSPEAFF.

This clone has only a few counts. V gene TRBV30 combines with J gene TRBJ1-1; TRBD1 might be the D (6 bases). V lost 3 bases to trimming and J lost 4 bases, with 24 bases between them. Germline CDR1 and CDR2: GTSNPN and SVGIG (reference sequence). This CDR3 has 17 amino acids. CDR3 bases: TGTGCCTGGAGCGCGCTAGGGGGGGTCCAGCGGGGCACTGAAGCTTTCTTT. Protein: CAWSALGGVQRGTEAFF.

This clone was recorded a few times. The V call is TRBV7-9, the J call TRBJ2-1, with D possibly TRBD2 on 6 matching bases. The CDR3 length is 15 residues. V lost 5 bases and J lost 4, with 15 bases in between. Germline V lookup: CDR1 SEHNR, CDR2 FQNEAQ (reference sequence). The CDR3 region has the DNA TGTGCCAGCAGCCAGCAAGCAGCGGGTTACAATGAGCAGTTCTTC. The encoded protein is CASSQQAAGYNEQFF.

This sequence joins TRBV5-1 and TRBJ1-1; a possible D gene is TRBD1 (6 bases). Germline lookup yields CDR1 SGHRS and CDR2 YFSETQ. This CDR3 is 15 amino acids long. The V gene lost 4 bases and the J gene lost 4 bases, with 17 bases spanning the gap. The CDR3 reads CASSEYGGLSTEAFF. The CDR3 DNA sequence: TGCGCCAGCAGCGAGTACGGGGGGCTGAGCACTGAAGCTTTCTTT.

The V call is TRBV7-6, the J call TRBJ2-5; a weak D match, TRBD2 (6 bases). The CDR3 is 15 amino acids. The ends were cut back, 2 bases at V and 4 bases at J, with 14 bases in the middle. Germline CDR1 and CDR2: SGHVS and FNYEAQ. The CDR3 loop reads CASSLSPGERETQYF. The CDR3 region has the DNA TGTGCCAGCAGCTTATCTCCGGGAGAGAGAGAGACCCAGTACTTC. Combining the CDR3 with reference TRBV7-6 and TRBJ2-5 gives the whole variable domain GAGVSQSPRYKVTKRGQDVALRCDPISGHVSLYWYRQALGQGPEFLTYFNYEAQQDKSGLPNDRFSAERPEGSISTLTIQRTEQRDSAMYRCASSLSPGERETQYFGPGTRLLVL.

This clone came up once. J is TRBJ1-1 and V is TRBV6-1, with 7 bases that match TRBD1. Germline CDR1 MNHNS, CDR2 SASEGT. The CDR3 spans 14 residues. The trim removed 10 bases at V and 1 base at J, leaving 9 bases unmatched. The CDR3 loop is CATIIGGQNTEAFF. CDR3 coding DNA: TGTGCCACCATCATAGGGGGCCAGAACACTGAAGCTTTCTTT.